A selection of T cell receptor beta chains follows, all from one sample in a study of radiation and T cells in renal cell carcinoma. TCRdb's table, derived via immunoSEQ multiplex PCR, lists solely in-frame clones and lacks some. Among around 100,000 clones listed, roughly 88% were seen once. Sample: blood, taken from a patient whose treatment included radiotherapy and nephrectomy. The source of these receptors is a man aged 55-75 years with renal cell carcinoma. Both conserved end residues are part of each CDR3. Each record gives: clone size, J gene, V gene, D gene, CDR3 DNA, CDR3 protein. D genes are given only for firm matches. A clone size is listed for some rows: how often the clone was seen (once, few, many), or a class if it is expanded.

size: -
J: TRBJ2-1
V: TRBV7-8
D: -
DNA: TGTGCCAGCAGCTTAGCGTTGTGGCAGGGTAACAATGAGCAGTTCTTC
CDR3: CASSLALWQGNNEQFF

size: -
J: TRBJ2-2
V: TRBV19
D: TRBD1
DNA: TGTGCCAGTAGTTTACAGGGGAACGGGGAGCTGTTTTTT
CDR3: CASSLQGNGELFF

size: -
J: TRBJ1-2
V: TRBV12-5
D: TRBD1
DNA: TGTGCTAGTGGTTTGGTACAGGGGGCTGGCTACACCTTC
CDR3: CASGLVQGAGYTF

size: -
J: TRBJ2-7
V: TRBV5-5
D: -
DNA: TGTGCCAGCAGCTTTCGAGCGAGTAGGGAGTGGAACGAGCAGTACTTC
CDR3: CASSFRASREWNEQYF

size: -
J: TRBJ2-3
V: TRBV6-1
D: -
DNA: TGTGCCAGCAGAAAAGATACGCAGTATTTT
CDR3: CASRKDTQYF

size: -
J: TRBJ1-2
V: TRBV25-1
D: -
DNA: TGTGCCAGCAGGGGTCCGGGGGAGGCACACTATGGCTACACCTTC
CDR3: CASRGPGEAHYGYTF

size: -
J: TRBJ2-7
V: TRBV10-2
D: TRBD1
DNA: TGCGCCAGCAGTGGCGGGACAGGGGGCGTAAAAGCCTACGAGCAGTACTTC
CDR3: CASSGGTGGVKAYEQYF

size: -
J: TRBJ2-5
V: TRBV28
D: -
DNA: TGTGCCAGCAGTTTATCAGGGGCGGGGACCCAGTACTTC
CDR3: CASSLSGAGTQYF

size: few
J: TRBJ2-2
V: TRBV19
D: -
DNA: TGTGCCAGTAGTGAGGTAGCTTCCGGGGAGCTGTTTTTT
CDR3: CASSEVASGELFF

size: -
J: TRBJ2-7
V: TRBV4-1
D: TRBD1
DNA: TGCGCCAGCAGCCAAGGACAGGGGGTCTCCTACGAGCAGTACTTC
CDR3: CASSQGQGVSYEQYF

size: -
J: TRBJ1-5
V: TRBV19
D: TRBD1
DNA: TGTGCCAGTACGATGGGACAGGGGGGAAATCAGCCCCAGCATTTT
CDR3: CASTMGQGGNQPQHF

size: -
J: TRBJ2-7
V: TRBV30
D: -
DNA: TGTGCCTGGAGGAGGGTTTCCTACGAGCAGTACTTC
CDR3: CAWRRVSYEQYF

size: -
J: TRBJ2-1
V: TRBV19
D: TRBD1
DNA: TGTGCCAGTAGTCCGGGACAGGGATTCTACAATGAGCAGTTCTTC
CDR3: CASSPGQGFYNEQFF

size: -
J: TRBJ1-1
V: TRBV15
D: -
DNA: TGTGCCACCAGCAGGTCCTCAGGGTATACGAACACTGAAGCTTTCTTT
CDR3: CATSRSSGYTNTEAFF

size: -
J: TRBJ2-1
V: TRBV7-6
D: TRBD2
DNA: TGTGCCAGCAGCCCCTTAACGACTAGCCGGATTTCCTACAATGAGCAGTTCTTC
CDR3: CASSPLTTSRISYNEQFF

size: -
J: TRBJ1-1
V: TRBV9
D: -
DNA: TGTGCCAGCAGCGTCGGAGAAACTGAAGCTTTCTTT
CDR3: CASSVGETEAFF

size: -
J: TRBJ1-5
V: TRBV5-4
D: TRBD1
DNA: TGTGCCAGCAGCTTGGGGACAGGTGATCAGCCCCAGCATTTT
CDR3: CASSLGTGDQPQHF

size: -
J: TRBJ2-1
V: TRBV6-1
D: TRBD1
DNA: TGTGCCAGCATTCCCGGGACAGGGGTTAATGAGCAGTTCTTC
CDR3: CASIPGTGVNEQFF

size: few
J: TRBJ2-7
V: TRBV7-9
D: TRBD1
DNA: TGTGCCAGCAGCCCAACCTCGGGACAGGGGCCGACCCTTACCTACGAGCAGTACTTC
CDR3: CASSPTSGQGPTLTYEQYF

size: once
J: TRBJ1-6
V: TRBV5-1
D: -
DNA: TGCGCCAGCAGCTTGACAGGGTTCAATAATTCACCCCTCCACTTT
CDR3: CASSLTGFNNSPLHF

size: -
J: TRBJ2-7
V: TRBV6-5
D: -
DNA: TGTGCCAGCAGTGTCTCAGATTCCTACGAGCAGTACTTC
CDR3: CASSVSDSYEQYF

size: once
J: TRBJ1-4
V: TRBV2
D: -
DNA: TGTGCCAGCAGTAGGGGACTGCAGACCAATGAAAAACTGTTTTTT
CDR3: CASSRGLQTNEKLFF

size: -
J: TRBJ1-4
V: TRBV5-1
D: TRBD1
DNA: TGCGCCAGCAGCCCCGGACAGGGGAATGAAAAACTGTTTTTT
CDR3: CASSPGQGNEKLFF

size: -
J: TRBJ2-5
V: TRBV10-3
D: TRBD2
DNA: TGTGCCATCAGTCATAGCGGGAGGAGGCCCGGGGAGACCCAGTACTTC
CDR3: CAISHSGRRPGETQYF

size: -
J: TRBJ2-2
V: TRBV10-2
D: TRBD2
DNA: TGCGCCAGCACCCCGGGACTAGCGGAGATCGGGGAGCTGTTTTTT
CDR3: CASTPGLAEIGELFF

size: -
J: TRBJ2-7
V: TRBV5-1
D: TRBD1
DNA: TGCGCCAGCAGCTTGGCCGGGACAGGGAACTCCTACGAGCAGTACTTC
CDR3: CASSLAGTGNSYEQYF

size: -
J: TRBJ2-1
V: TRBV11-3
D: TRBD2
DNA: TGTGCCAGCAGCTTAGACGGGAGGGGTCAGGCACGCTTGAGTGAGCAGTTCTTC
CDR3: CASSLDGRGQARLSEQFF

size: few
J: TRBJ2-4
V: TRBV4-2
D: TRBD2
DNA: TGTGCCAGCAGCCTGCGAGGTAGCGGGAGGGCGTGGAAAAACATTCAGTACTTC
CDR3: CASSLRGSGRAWKNIQYF

size: -
J: TRBJ2-3
V: TRBV19
D: TRBD2
DNA: TGTGCCAGTAGTATAGCCGGGGGGAGACTTTATACGCAGTATTTT
CDR3: CASSIAGGRLYTQYF

size: -
J: TRBJ1-6
V: TRBV6-5
D: TRBD1
DNA: TGTGCCAGCAGTTGGACAGGGCGGAATTCACCCCTCCACTTT
CDR3: CASSWTGRNSPLHF

size: -
J: TRBJ2-5
V: TRBV30
D: -
DNA: TGTGCCTGGAGTGTTGGCGGGCAAGAGACCCAGTACTTC
CDR3: CAWSVGGQETQYF

size: -
J: TRBJ2-1
V: TRBV7-2
D: -
DNA: TGTGCCAGCAGCTTCCATTCCTACAATGAGCAGTTCTTC
CDR3: CASSFHSYNEQFF

size: few
J: TRBJ2-2
V: TRBV10-1
D: TRBD1
DNA: TGCGCCAGCAGTAAGAGGGGGCCCGGGGAGCTGTTTTTT
CDR3: CASSKRGPGELFF

size: few
J: TRBJ2-7
V: TRBV11-2
D: -
DNA: TGTGCCAGCAGCCCTTTGGGCAGGCGGAGCTCCTACGAGCAGTACTTC
CDR3: CASSPLGRRSSYEQYF

size: -
J: TRBJ1-2
V: TRBV5-6
D: -
DNA: TGTGCCAGCAGCTTGGCCCCAAATCTAGGCTACACCTTC
CDR3: CASSLAPNLGYTF

size: -
J: TRBJ2-2
V: TRBV23-1
D: -
DNA: TGCGCCAGCAGTCCGAAGGGGGAAGCGAACACCGGGGAGCTGTTTTTT
CDR3: CASSPKGEANTGELFF

size: -
J: TRBJ1-1
V: TRBV4-3
D: -
DNA: TGCGCCAGCAGCCAAACCACAGGGTTACGGGACACTGAAGCTTTCTTT
CDR3: CASSQTTGLRDTEAFF